This record covers a single TCR beta chain. Original handling: Amplifying reference gene primers gave estimates of nucleated cell counts. Sequencing was performed with immunoSEQ multiplex PCR; in TCRdb, only in-frame clones are kept and a portion is missing. That table is the source of V, J and clone size, and D and trimming were worked out from the DNA. The sample has 350,000 to 450,000 clones; nearly 90% are singletons. This entry is derived from a study of blood T cell repertoires in COVID-19. Before being deemed recovered, Cohort 3 donors had two negative PCRs, clearance, or symptom resolution. The CDR3 loop spans 15 amino acids. CDR1 LGHDT and CDR2 YNNKEL come from the germline V gene (reference sequence). Deletions cut 1 base from V and 0 bases from J, with 6 bases between.

The sequencing sample was made of PBMCs or T cells enriched from blood (not recorded which). The TCR was taken from a woman aged 30 to 39 who had recovered from COVID-19. The chain joins TRBV3-1 (or the pseudogene TRBV3-2) to TRBJ2-2, with D unclear. CDR3 loop: CASSQVYTNTGELFF. In nucleotides, the CDR3 is TGTGCCAGCAGCCAAGTGTATACGAACACCGGGGAGCTGTTTTTT.